This TCR beta chain was obtained from a study of OX40 agonist ivuxolimab in advanced cancers. Notes on the research overall: Ivuxolimab was an agonistic, fully human IgG2 monoclonal antibody directed against OX40 (CD134), a costimulatory receptor. Partial responses were achieved by three dose-escalation patients, of whom one had hepatocellular carcinoma and two had cutaneous melanoma. The monotherapy dose-escalation portion (N of about 52 patients) of the phase I ivuxolimab trial is reported in the paper. Intravenous ivuxolimab was administered to patients every 2 weeks at six dose levels: 0.01, 0.1, 0.3, 1.5, 3 and 10 mg/kg. Peripheral TCRbeta sequencing aimed to test whether ivuxolimab altered TCR sequence diversity and caused clonal T-cell expansion. Of the approximately 50 dose-escalation patients, hepatocellular carcinoma was present in 19, melanoma in about 15, renal cell carcinoma in 9 and head and neck cancer in 9. The dose-escalation cohort was around 84% male with a mean age of approximately 59 years, ranging from roughly 23 to 79. Prior anti-PD-1, anti-PD-L1 or anti-CTLA-4 therapy was permitted, and checkpoint inhibitors had been received by roughly 42% of dose-escalation patients.

The trial excluded patients who had a history of autoimmune disease or were on systemic immunosuppression. Peripheral blood for TCR sequencing was collected from all dose cohorts at baseline, on cycle 4 day 1, and on cycle 7 day 1. The samples were taken from a phase I, first-in-human, multicenter, open-label dose-escalation trial of ivuxolimab. The trial enrolled adults with locally advanced or metastatic head and neck squamous cell, hepatocellular, melanoma or renal cell carcinoma. Before TCR sequencing, CD4+ T cells and CD8+ T cells from peripheral blood were sorted into separate populations. Overall study results and their limits: At doses from 0.1 to 3.0 mg/kg, clonal expansion was seen in both CD4+ and CD8+ blood T cells between baseline and week 6. In the 0.1-3.0 mg/kg groups, partial responders were among the patients with the lowest normalized peripheral clonal expansion, particularly in CD8+ T cells. Which antigens the clonally expanded peripheral T cells were specific for was not determined. Low levels of normalized T-cell clonal expansion were also seen in some nonresponding patients. After ivuxolimab, expanded clones were on average more numerous among CD8+ T cells than among CD4+ T cells.

This clone has only one observation. Its antigen has not been determined. No base-level quality is on record; no much larger clone is a single base apart. From its cysteine to its phenylalanine, the CDR3 spans 15 amino acids. Just CDR3 DNA is preserved here, 45 bases in frame from base 1. Via the germline V gene, CDR1 is SNHLY and CDR2 FYNNEI. The germline ends are 21 bases apart after V is trimmed by 10 bases and J by 6 bases. To sequence the TCRbeta CDR3 region, genomic DNA was isolated from the sorted cells. The immunoSEQ Assay was used for sequencing of TCRbeta CDR3 regions. In its TCRdb copy, this immuneACCESS table keeps in-frame sequences only and misses some clones. Where compared with another copy, unresolved V genes explain less than half of these, and the others have no known cause. This sample holds tens of thousands of clones; about 90% were observed only once. The top ten constitute 28% of the sample.

The TCR sequence derives from an adult with an advanced solid tumor such as melanoma, head and neck, liver or kidney cancer. The material sequenced was CD4+ or CD8+ T cells sorted from blood, taken in a trial of the OX40 agonist ivuxolimab. The chain was built from TRBV2 and TRBJ2-2; possibly the D gene is TRBD2, per 7 matching bases. The CDR3 in this case is CATSGAPRGAGELFF. The DNA sequence is given as TGTGCCACTTCGGGGGCCCCCCGGGGGGCCGGGGAGCTGTTTTTT.